This section outlines one T cell receptor beta chain sequence together with its context. The record originates from a study of cytomegalovirus exposure and HLA in healthy donors. The CDR3 consists of 15 residues. The germline V gene has CDR1 MNHEY and CDR2 SMNVEV (reference sequence). Germline trimming cut 5 bases from V and 7 bases from J; bases unmatched to any gene: 8. A multiplex PCR was run with 60 Vbeta primers and 13 Jbeta primers. The protocol was immunoSEQ multiplex PCR, while the TCRdb copy is restricted to in-frame clones and leaves out a portion. The sample yields about 77,000 clones, over 65% seen once.

The rearrangement uses TRBV27 and TRBJ2-1; 10 bases agree with TRBD2. The clonotype was recovered from a man aged 40-49 years in good health and CMV-seronegative. Sequences were obtained from PBMCs. CDR3 sequence: CASSTLAGVRNEQFF. In DNA form, the CDR3 reads TGTGCCAGCAGTACCCTAGCGGGAGTAAGGAATGAGCAGTTCTTC.